The clone carrying this TCR beta chain was seen many times. What it binds is unknown. This table comes from immunoSEQ multiplex PCR, and its TCRdb copy is limited to in-frame clones, with some not included. The table includes 95,000 to 150,000 clones, roughly 92% detected once. This sample is part of a study of T cell responses to AZD1222 COVID-19 vaccine. Overall study results and limits: At baseline, seropositivity was found in only a handful of AZD1222 recipients. Researchers took repertoire samples only after the peak T cell response had come. Regions 160-218 and 743-854 dominated among vaccine-associated CD4 TCRs spanning spike.

The material sequenced was peripheral blood, taken on day 0 of AZD1222 vaccination. This receptor was obtained from an adult in good health.

In DNA, the CDR3 is TGTGCCAGCAGCCCCGAGGCTAGCTCCTATAATTCACCCCTCCACTTT. Its translation is CASSPEASSYNSPLHF. The V call is TRBV7-9, the J call TRBJ1-6, with D unclear. Trimming removed 5 bases at V and 0 bases at J, with 11 bases between. The CDR3 consists of 16 residues. CDR1 SEHNR and CDR2 FQNEAQ come from the germline V gene (reference sequence).